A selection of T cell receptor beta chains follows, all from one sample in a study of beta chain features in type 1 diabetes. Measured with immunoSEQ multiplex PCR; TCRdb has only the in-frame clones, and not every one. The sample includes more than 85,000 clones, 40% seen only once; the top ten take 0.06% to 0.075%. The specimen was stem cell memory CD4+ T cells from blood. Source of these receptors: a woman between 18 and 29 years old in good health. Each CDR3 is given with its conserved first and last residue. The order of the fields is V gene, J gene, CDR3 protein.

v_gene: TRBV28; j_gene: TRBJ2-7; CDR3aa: CASGRGKEQYF
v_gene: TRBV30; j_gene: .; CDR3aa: CAWSVGRGRTYEQYF
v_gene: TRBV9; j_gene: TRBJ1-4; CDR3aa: CASSIYRGGEGEKLFF
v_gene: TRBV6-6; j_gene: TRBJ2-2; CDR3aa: CASNPTGQGPSGRLFF
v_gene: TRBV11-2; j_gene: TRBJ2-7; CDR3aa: CASSFRLAGGYEQYF
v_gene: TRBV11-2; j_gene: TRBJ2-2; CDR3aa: CASSLGRTSGKVELFF
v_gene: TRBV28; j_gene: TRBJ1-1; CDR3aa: CASSHIVTEAFF
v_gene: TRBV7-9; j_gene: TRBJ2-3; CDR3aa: CASSLLRLAGPTDTQYF
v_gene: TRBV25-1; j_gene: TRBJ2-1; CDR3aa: CASRSGVSYNEQFF
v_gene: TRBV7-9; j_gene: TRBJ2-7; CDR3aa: CASSSGGRGYEQYF
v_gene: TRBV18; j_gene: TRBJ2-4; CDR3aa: CASSPDRGLERNIQYF
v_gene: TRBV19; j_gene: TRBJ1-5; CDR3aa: CASSASGIGSQPQHF
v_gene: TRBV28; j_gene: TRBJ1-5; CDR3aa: CASSYRGLVFNQPQHF
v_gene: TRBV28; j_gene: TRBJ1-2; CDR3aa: CAISTGGAHYGYTF
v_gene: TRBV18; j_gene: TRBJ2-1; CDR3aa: CASSPGQGVHNEQFF
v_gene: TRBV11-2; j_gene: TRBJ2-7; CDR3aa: CASSFNGADSEQYF
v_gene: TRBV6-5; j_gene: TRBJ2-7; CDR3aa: CASRPLGFDEQYF
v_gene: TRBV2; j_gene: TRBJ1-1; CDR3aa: CASTREGNTEAFF
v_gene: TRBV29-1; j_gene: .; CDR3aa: CSVRPREGPYEQYF
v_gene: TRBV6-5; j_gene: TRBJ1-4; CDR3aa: CASSYGTTNNEKLFF
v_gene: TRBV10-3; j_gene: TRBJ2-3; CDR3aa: CAIRDLVTDTQYF
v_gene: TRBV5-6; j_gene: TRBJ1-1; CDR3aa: CASSLASVKAFF
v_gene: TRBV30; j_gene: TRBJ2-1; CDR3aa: CAWSVNGLAYNEQFF
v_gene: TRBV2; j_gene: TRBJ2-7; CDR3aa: CASTRTLEQYF
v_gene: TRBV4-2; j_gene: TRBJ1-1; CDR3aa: CASSQETVNTEAFF
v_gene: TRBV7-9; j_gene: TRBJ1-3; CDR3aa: CASSFDRNRNTIYF
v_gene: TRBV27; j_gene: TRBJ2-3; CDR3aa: CASSYRGSTDTQYF
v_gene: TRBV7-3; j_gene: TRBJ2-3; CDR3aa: CASSQPGGDTQYF
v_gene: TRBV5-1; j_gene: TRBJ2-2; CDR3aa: CASSLARGQTGELFF
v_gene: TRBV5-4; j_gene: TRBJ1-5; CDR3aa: CASSLSIGEPQHF
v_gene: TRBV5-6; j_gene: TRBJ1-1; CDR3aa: CASSLRYLAGKNTEAFF
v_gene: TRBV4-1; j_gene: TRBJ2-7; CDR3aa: CASSRGLAGVAYEQYF
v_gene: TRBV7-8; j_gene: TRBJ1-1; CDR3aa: CASSLQYTEAFF
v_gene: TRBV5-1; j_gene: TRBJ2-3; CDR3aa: CASSLEQAASTDTQYF
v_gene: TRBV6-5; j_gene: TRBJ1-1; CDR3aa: CASSYSSGMNTEAFF
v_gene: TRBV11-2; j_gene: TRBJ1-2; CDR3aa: CASSFSDTNYGYTF
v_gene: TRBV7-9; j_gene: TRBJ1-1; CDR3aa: CASSLGQNTEAFF
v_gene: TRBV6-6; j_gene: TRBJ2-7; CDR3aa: CASSRTGGNYEQYF
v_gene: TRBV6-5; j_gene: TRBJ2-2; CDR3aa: CASSRRAGELFF
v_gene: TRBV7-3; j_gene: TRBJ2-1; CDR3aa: CASSLRSGTGGKNEQFF
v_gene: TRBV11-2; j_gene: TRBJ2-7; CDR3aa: CASSLVPAESSYEQYF
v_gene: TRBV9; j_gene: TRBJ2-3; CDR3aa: CASSVGGLTQYF